The text below deals with one T cell receptor beta chain. Its antigen is not yet known. Qualities for individual bases were not recorded, and no much larger clone is one base off. Positive SARS-CoV-2 PCR tests in the convalescent patients dated from March to December 2020, before Alpha, Beta and Delta variants emerged in the United States. Ficoll-Paque Plus gradient centrifugation was used to isolate PBMCs from whole blood, and the isolated PBMCs were then either used fresh or cryopreserved at -140C. This sample is part of a study of vaccination and CD4 T cells after COVID-19 (dated by TCRdb to 2022 to 2024). Some background on the complete study: Every convalescent patient had a positive nasal swab PCR test for SARS-CoV-2, with mild disease in 8 to 10 patients and severe disease in one. The convalescent cohort included six males and four females, with two Hispanic individuals, seven Caucasians, two Asians and one multiracial person. Each participant got two doses of either the Pfizer-BioNTech BNT162b2 vaccine (n=8) or the Moderna mRNA-1273 vaccine (n=2). Post-COVID blood samples were collected from convalescent patients a median of roughly 100 days after diagnosis, with a range of roughly 30 to 161 days. The time from the second vaccine dose to post-vaccine blood sampling had a median of roughly 72 days and ranged from about 12 to 250 days. The spike-specific CD4+ TCR repertoire was compared before and after mRNA vaccination in approximately ten COVID-19 convalescent patients and a handful of infection-naive healthy vaccine recipients. Broader findings and caveats from the paper: Only a relatively small number of convalescent patients were included in the study, and early timepoints following natural infection were not analyzed. Although the median number of SARS-CoV-2-reactive clonotypes went up from around 19 after infection to some 37 after vaccination, the increase was not significant. Among convalescent patients, a median around 83% of the SARS-CoV-2-reactive clones seen after vaccination appeared only after vaccination, which suggests priming specific to the vaccine. Of the vaccine-specific clones found in convalescent patients, nearly all (304 of 307) were mono-reactive for SARS-CoV-2 spike instead of being cross-reactive with common cold coronaviruses.

The germline V gene (reference sequence) supplies CDR1 LNHDA and CDR2 SQIVND. The germline V and J ends show losses of 3 bases and 4 bases respectively, and no gene match explains 6 bases of the junction. Including cysteine and phenylalanine, the CDR3 has 16 amino acids. Only CDR3 DNA remains: 48 bases, in frame from the first base. The protocol used for the library was PCR. Sequencing was performed on an Illumina iSeq 100. As for the authors' bioinformatics: Non-productive sequences were removed, and CDR3s that did not start with C, did not end with F or W, or were shorter than 7 amino acids were discarded. Using R version 3.6.1, CDR3 homology was evaluated through Levenshtein distances (stringdist) along with unrooted phylogenetic trees (ape). Using fastp trimming at Q25 and MiXCR clonotype assembly, TCRdb reanalyzed the public sequencing data and kept in-frame beta chains. Identical CDR3 protein sequences are pooled into one entry, listed with their most common genes and DNA. The V and J calls, along with clone size, are taken from TCRdb and not from the paper's own processing. For this sample the table gives about 15,000 distinct CDR3 sequences, of which approximately 72% were detected only once. Of the sample, 1% to 1.3% falls within the top ten clones.

The TCR originated in a human donor who had recovered from COVID-19. Sequences were derived from CD4+ T cells from blood, sampled after SARS-CoV-2 vaccination. The chain was built from TRBV19 and TRBJ2-1, with TRBD2 matching 10 junction bases. The CDR3 protein is CASSITSGDNYNEQFF. In nucleotide form, the sequence is TGTGCCAGTAGTATCACTAGCGGGGACAATTACAATGAGCAGTTCTTC.